This TCR beta chain was sequenced in a study of blood T cell repertoires in COVID-19. As for the study in general: Acute and convalescent COVID-19 samples came from the United States, Italy and Spain. Nucleic acid was either cDNA or gDNA, and it came from T cells, B-cell-depleted T cells, or PBMCs.

Per the germline V gene, CDR1 is LGHDT and CDR2 is YNNKEL (reference sequence). The CDR3 runs 16 residues. V lost 0 bases and J lost 0, with 9 bases in between. In the source study's methods: Nucleated cell number was recorded as an estimate derived from reference gene primer amplification. Sequencing was performed with immunoSEQ multiplex PCR; in TCRdb, only in-frame clones are kept and a portion is missing. The V and J calls and clone size were taken over from that table, and D and trimming were inferred from the DNA. The repertoire holds around 380,000 clones, with around 84% as singletons. This sequence joins TRBV3-1 (or the pseudogene TRBV3-2) and TRBJ1-5; possibly TRBD1 for D (5 bases). The source material was peripheral blood. This TCR was sampled from a human donor with acute or convalescent COVID-19. The donor label of this sample is uncertain. This CDR3 reads CASSQDTGYSNQPQHF. CDR3 coding DNA: TGTGCCAGCAGCCAAGATACAGGATATAGCAATCAGCCCCAGCATTTT.